Detailed here is one TCR beta chain. The data were produced by immunoSEQ multiplex PCR, yet TCRdb's version contains in-frame clones alone and is incomplete. The sample records some 160,000 clones, around 81% being singletons. The data originate from a study of blood T cell repertoires in COVID-19. Study-wide background: In each case, the material was cDNA or gDNA derived from T cells, B-cell-depleted T cells, or PBMCs.

The germline gives CDR1 LGHDT, CDR2 YNNKEL (reference sequence). The CDR3 contains 13 residues. Trimming pared 5 bases from V and 0 bases from J, leaving 6 bases between. The sequence was collected from a man in his sixties or seventies who had recovered from COVID-19. The chain links TRBV3-1 (or the pseudogene TRBV3-2) to TRBJ2-3, with D uncertain. Source material: peripheral blood. CDR3 sequence (DNA): TGTGCCAGCAGCTCAGAAAGCACAGATACGCAGTATTTT. Its translation is CASSSESTDTQYF.